This TCR beta chain was sequenced during a study of blood T cell repertoires in COVID-19. Overall study context: Material from acute and convalescent COVID-19 was sourced from the United States, Italy and Spain. The analysed material was cDNA or gDNA that came from T cells, B-cell-depleted T cells, or PBMCs.

Participants were aged about 18 to 90 years, lived in around 25 US areas, and enrolled virtually. As originally analysed: Estimation of nucleated cell counts relied on the amplification of reference gene primers. Using immunoSEQ multiplex PCR, the repertoire was profiled, and TCRdb retains in-frame clones only, with some absent. V and J calls plus clone size are reproduced from that table; the DNA served to infer D and trimming. The profile shows some 170,000 clones, 87% of them singletons. Germline CDR1 and CDR2: GTSNPN and SVGIG (reference sequence). V lost 3 bases and J lost 7; bases outside the gene matches: 7. This CDR3 is 13 amino acids long.

The sequenced sample consisted of PBMCs or T cells enriched from blood (not recorded which). This chain connects TRBV30 to TRBJ1-2; the match to TRBD1 covers 8 bases. This receptor was obtained from a human donor with acute COVID-19. The donor label of this sample is uncertain. The CDR3 region has the DNA TGTGCCTGGAGATCGACAGGGGAAGGTGGCTACACCTTC. Translated: CAWRSTGEGGYTF.